What follows is one T cell receptor beta chain and its context. Its antigen is unknown. The source of the sample is a study of OX40 agonist ivuxolimab in advanced cancers. In the study overall: Patients received intravenous ivuxolimab every 2 weeks at 0.01 to 10 mg/kg.

Method: immunoSEQ multiplex PCR; TCRdb's copy keeps in-frame clones and lacks some. The table lists tens of thousands of clones, around nine tenths of them singletons. Findings and limits, study-wide: Expanded clones were, on average, more numerous in CD8+ T cells than in CD4+. The investigators did not determine what antigen specificity the expanded peripheral T cells had.

CDR1 SGHNT and CDR2 YYREEE come from the germline V gene (reference sequence). The CDR3 is made up of 16 amino acids. Trimming at V came to 3 bases and at J to 1 base, leaving 3 bases not matched to a gene. This TCR came from an adult with an advanced solid tumor such as melanoma, head and neck, liver or kidney cancer. The source material was CD4+ or CD8+ T cells sorted from blood, sampled in a trial of the OX40 agonist ivuxolimab. V gene TRBV5-4 combines with J gene TRBJ2-1, with 11 positions matching TRBD2. The CDR3 region is CASSSTSGISYNEQFF. CDR3 nucleotides: TGTGCCAGCAGCTCGACTAGCGGGATATCCTACAATGAGCAGTTCTTC.